This is a list of T cell receptor beta chains from one sample in a study of cytomegalovirus exposure and HLA in healthy donors. TCRdb keeps only in-frame clones here, not all; method: immunoSEQ multiplex PCR. The sample carries 250,000 to 350,000 clones, about nine tenths recorded once. The sequencing input was PBMCs. The receptors come from a man aged 35 to 55 in good health and CMV-seropositive. Each CDR3 is given with its conserved first and last residue. Fields, in order: J gene, D gene, V gene, clone size, CDR3 DNA, CDR3 protein. A D gene is named only where the DNA matches it firmly. The size of a clone is reported for some rows only, either as once, few or many, or as a class for expanded clones.

>TRBJ2-7|TRBD2|TRBV5-6|.
TGTGCCAGCAGCCCCGGGACTAGCAGCTACGAGCAGTACTTC
CASSPGTSSYEQYF
>TRBJ2-5|TRBD2|TRBV7-9|.
TGTGCCAGCAGCTTAGTGGTGGGAGGGAGTGAGACCCAGTACTTC
CASSLVVGGSETQYF
>TRBJ2-1|.|TRBV29-1|.
TGCAGCGTTGAAAATCTGGGCGTGGGCCACAATGAGCAGTTCTTC
CSVENLGVGHNEQFF
>TRBJ2-5|TRBD2|TRBV5-4|few
TGTGCCAGCAGCTTGGATCCTAGCGGCCAAGAGACCCAGTACTTC
CASSLDPSGQETQYF
>TRBJ1-1|.|TRBV5-1|.
TGCGCCAGCAGCCCAGACAGAGACACTGAAGTTTTCTTT
CASSPDRDTEVFF
>TRBJ2-3|.|TRBV29-1|.
TGCAGCGTTTTCCGGGACTTGGATACGCAGTATTTT
CSVFRDLDTQYF
>TRBJ2-7|TRBD2|TRBV28|.
TGTGCCAGCAGTTTCTCCGGGACTACCGAGCAGTACTTC
CASSFSGTTEQYF
>TRBJ2-7|TRBD1|TRBV19|.
TGTGCCAGTAGTATCGAGGGACAGGGTTCCTACGAGCAGTACTTC
CASSIEGQGSYEQYF
>TRBJ2-2|TRBD2|TRBV7-2|.
TGTGCCAGCAGCTTAGAGCGGCTAGCGGGAGCCGGGGAGCTGTTTTTT
CASSLERLAGAGELFF
>TRBJ2-7|TRBD1|TRBV6-4|.
TGTGCCAGCAGCCCGGACAGGGCTGGCTACGAGCAGTACTTC
CASSPDRAGYEQYF
>TRBJ2-7|.|TRBV11-2|.
TGTGCCAGCAGCTTAGAGAGGGTAGGGAACGAGCAGTACTTC
CASSLERVGNEQYF
>TRBJ2-3|TRBD1|TRBV9|.
TGTGCCAGCAGCGCATGGACAGGGGTAGATACGCAGTATTTT
CASSAWTGVDTQYF
>TRBJ2-7|.|TRBV7-2|.
TGTGCCAGCAGCCCCCGGGACATCCCCTACGAGCAGTACTTC
CASSPRDIPYEQYF
>TRBJ1-4|.|TRBV6-1|.
TGTGCCAGCAGAACAGGTGCAACTAATGAAAAACTGTTTTTT
CASRTGATNEKLFF
>TRBJ2-1|TRBD2|TRBV19|.
TGTGCCAGTAGTAGGACTAGCGGGAAGATCGACTACAATGAGCAGTTCTTC
CASSRTSGKIDYNEQFF
>TRBJ2-2|TRBD1|TRBV7-3|.
TGTGCCAGCAGCTTAACCGGTATAGGCAGGGGGCAGTCCGGGGAGCTGTTTTTT
CASSLTGIGRGQSGELFF
>TRBJ1-5|TRBD1|TRBV11-2|.
TGTGCCAGCAGCTTAGGGACAGGTGGATTAGGGAGCAATCAGCCCCAGCATTTT
CASSLGTGGLGSNQPQHF
>TRBJ1-1|.|TRBV7-2|.
TGTGCCAGCAGCTCCCGAAGGGGAATCACTGAAGCTTTCTTT
CASSSRRGITEAFF
>TRBJ2-7|TRBD1|TRBV5-5|.
TGTGCCAGCAGCCCAGGACAGGGGGCCTACGAGCAGTACTTC
CASSPGQGAYEQYF
>TRBJ2-7|.|TRBV7-9|.
TGTGCCAGCAGCTATGGACTACCCTACGAGCAGTACTTC
CASSYGLPYEQYF
>TRBJ2-7|.|TRBV6-1|.
TGTGCCAGCACAGGGGCAATAAGGAACGAGCAGTACTTC
CASTGAIRNEQYF
>TRBJ2-3|TRBD1|TRBV5-1|.
TGCGCCAGCAGCTTGGCCGGACAGGGGGCCCCAGATACGCAGTATTTT
CASSLAGQGAPDTQYF
>TRBJ2-1|TRBD2|TRBV11-3|.
TGTGCCAGCAGCTTAGATCCCCTAGCGGGAGAGGGTGAGCAGTTCTTC
CASSLDPLAGEGEQFF
>TRBJ1-5|.|TRBV19|.
TGTGCCACCCAGACAGTTCCCTTAGCCAGACAGCCCCAGCATTTT
CATQTVPLARQPQHF
>TRBJ2-7|.|TRBV27|.
TGTGCCAGCAGTTTTGGCCCCGAGCAGTACTTC
CASSFGPEQYF
>TRBJ2-7|TRBD1|TRBV5-1|.
TGCGCCAGCAGCCCGAGGACAGGGGCGGGCTACGAGCAGTACTTC
CASSPRTGAGYEQYF
>TRBJ2-1|.|TRBV28|.
TGTGCCAGCTGGTCGGGGGTTGACAATGAGCAGTTCTTC
CASWSGVDNEQFF
>TRBJ2-7|TRBD1|TRBV2|.
TGTGCCAGCAGTCCGACAGGGCTCGCCTACGAGCAGTACTTC
CASSPTGLAYEQYF
>TRBJ2-7|.|TRBV28|.
TGTGCCAGCAGTTTCCGGGGACTGAACTACGAGCAGTACTTC
CASSFRGLNYEQYF
>TRBJ2-3|TRBD1|TRBV25-1|.
TGTGCCAGCAGTGAACCCCGGACAGGGGGAACAGATACGCAGTATTTT
CASSEPRTGGTDTQYF
>TRBJ1-5|.|TRBV4-1|few
TGCGCCAGCAGCCACCCGGAGGGGGGGTCCACTCAGCCCCAGCATTTT
CASSHPEGGSTQPQHF
>TRBJ2-7|TRBD1|TRBV5-1|.
TGCGCCAGCAGCACGGAGGACAGGACCTACGAGCAGTACTTC
CASSTEDRTYEQYF
>TRBJ2-7|TRBD1|TRBV28|.
TGTGCCAGCAGTTTAAGGGGACAGCGATCCTACGAGCAGTACTTC
CASSLRGQRSYEQYF
>TRBJ1-1|.|TRBV19|.
TGTGCCAGCAGGGGTGGGGGCACTGAAGCTTTCTTT
CASRGGGTEAFF
>TRBJ2-7|.|TRBV2|.
TGTGCCAGCACTACGGGGTTTTCCTACGAGCAGTACTTC
CASTTGFSYEQYF
>TRBJ1-1|.|TRBV14|.
TGTGCCAGCAGCCCAAGGGACACCGGGTTGAGGAACACTGAAGCTTTCTTT
CASSPRDTGLRNTEAFF
>TRBJ1-1|TRBD1|TRBV7-2|.
TGTGCCAGCAGCGGCTACAGGGGAGTGGGTGAAGCTTTCTTT
CASSGYRGVGEAFF
>TRBJ2-7|TRBD2|TRBV2|few
TGTGCCAGCAGTCCCCCCCCGGCAAGCGGGAGGTACGAGCAGTACTTC
CASSPPPASGRYEQYF
>TRBJ2-7|TRBD2|TRBV28|.
TGTGCCAGCAGGGGATCCTTAGCGGGAACGCGGGGGCAGTACTTC
CASRGSLAGTRGQYF
>TRBJ1-5|TRBD1|TRBV28|.
TGTGCCAGTAAACAGGGGCTGACTAGCAATCAGCCCCAGCATTTT
CASKQGLTSNQPQHF
>TRBJ2-3|.|TRBV4-1|.
TGCGCCAGCAGCGACAAGAGTAGTCAGTCCACAGATACGCAGTATTTT
CASSDKSSQSTDTQYF
>TRBJ2-7|TRBD1|TRBV27|.
TGTGCCAGCAGTTTAGGACAGGGGCCATACGAGCAGTACTTC
CASSLGQGPYEQYF
>TRBJ2-7|.|TRBV28|.
TGTGCCAGCAGAAACACAGGGATCGACGAGCAGTACTTC
CASRNTGIDEQYF
>TRBJ2-7|.|TRBV23-1|.
TGCGCCAGCAGTCACCAGACAGCCTACGAGCAGTACTTC
CASSHQTAYEQYF
>TRBJ1-1|.|TRBV7-8|.
TGTGCCAGCAGCAACTCAGGGCCTGAAGCTTTCTTT
CASSNSGPEAFF
>TRBJ2-7|.|TRBV6-5|.
TGTGCCAGCAGTTACGCTATAGAGGAAACCTACGAGCAGTACTTC
CASSYAIEETYEQYF
>TRBJ2-7|TRBD1|TRBV10-3|.
TGTGCCATGTTGGACAGGAACTCCTACGAGCAGTACTTC
CAMLDRNSYEQYF
>TRBJ2-3|TRBD2|TRBV12-5|.
TGTGCTAGTGGTTTAAATCCACTAGCGGGAAAGCCAGATACGCAGTATTTT
CASGLNPLAGKPDTQYF
>TRBJ2-6|.|TRBV6-1|.
TGTGCCAGCAGCGACGGGTGGCCTGGGGCCAACGTCCTGACTTTC
CASSDGWPGANVLTF
>TRBJ2-1|TRBD2|TRBV5-1|.
TGCGCCAGCAGAGACGGGACTAGATACAATGAGCAGTTCTTC
CASRDGTRYNEQFF
>TRBJ2-7|TRBD2|TRBV4-3|.
TGCGCCAGCAGCCAAGATCTCGGCCTAGCGGGAGAATACGAGCAGTACTTC
CASSQDLGLAGEYEQYF
>TRBJ2-7|TRBD2|TRBV27|.
TGTGCCAGCAGTCCCCATAGCGGGGCCCCCTACGAGCAGTACTTC
CASSPHSGAPYEQYF
>TRBJ2-2|.|TRBV7-9|.
TGTGCCAGCAGTCCGGCGGGCTACCCCGGGGAGCTGTTTTTT
CASSPAGYPGELFF